The 20 T cell receptor beta chains given below trace back to one sample, sequenced in a study of cytomegalovirus exposure and HLA in healthy donors. Primers included in the PCR were 60 Vbeta and 13 Jbeta primers. Some clones are missing from TCRdb's copy, which holds only in-frame ones; the method was immunoSEQ multiplex PCR. The data contain fewer than 200,000 clones, over 80% of them singletons. Sequencing was performed on PBMCs. The receptors derive from a man in his fifties or sixties in good health and CMV-seronegative.

The CDR3 coding sequence is TGTGCCAGCTCGGTTAGGGGGAGCTCCTACGAGCAGTACTTC. Residues: CASSVRGSSYEQYF. This chain links TRBV19 with TRBJ2-7, with a possible D match to TRBD1 (6 bases). V was trimmed by 9 bases and J by 0 bases, leaving 15 bases between them. CDR1 LNHDA and CDR2 SQIVND come from the germline V gene (reference sequence). The CDR3 is 14 amino acids.

V and J are TRBV6-1 and TRBJ1-5, with D maybe TRBD1 (6 bases). The CDR3 length is 15 residues. The V end was cut by 7 bases, the J end by 0 bases, with 13 bases between. CDR1 is MNHNS and CDR2 is SASEGT in the germline V gene. The DNA for the CDR3 is TGTGCCAGCACCAGGACAGAGAATAGCAATCAGCCCCAGCATTTT. This translates into CASTRTENSNQPQHF.

The CDR3 is CASSQESAGIYGYTF. The DNA of the CDR3 is TGCGCCAGCAGCCAAGAAAGTGCAGGGATTTATGGCTACACCTTC. The chain recombines TRBV4-3 with TRBJ1-2, with D perhaps TRBD1 (5 bases). The CDR3 has 15 amino acids. Trimming stripped 0 bases from V and 5 bases from J, with 13 bases between. Germline V CDR1 and CDR2: LGHNA, YSLEER.

The chain carries TRBV6-1 and TRBJ1-4, with 8 bases fitting TRBD1. Germline V gene data show CDR1 as MNHNS and CDR2 as SASEGT. The CDR3 loop spans 15 amino acids. Trimming removed 5 bases from V and 7 bases from J; junction bases left unmatched: 9. The DNA of the CDR3 is TGTGCCAGCAGTTCTTCCGACAGGGGCCTTGAAAAACTGTTTTTT. Translated, it gives CASSSSDRGLEKLFF.

Only one count was recorded for this clone. This chain uses TRBV18 with TRBJ1-5, with 8 positions matching TRBD1. The CDR3 has 16 amino acids. Germline assignment: CDR1 KGHSH and CDR2 LQKENI. J was trimmed by 4 bases and V by 2 bases; bases with no gene match: 7. This chain's CDR3 is CASSPGQGGMNQPQHF. CDR3 nucleotides: TGTGCCAGCTCACCAGGACAGGGCGGGATGAATCAGCCCCAGCATTTT. The variable domain in full, completed from reference TRBV18 and TRBJ1-5, reads NAGVMQNPRHLVRRRGQEARLRCSPMKGHSHVYWYRQLPEEGLKFMVYLQKENIIDESGMPKERFSAEFPKEGPSILRIQQVVRGDSAAYFCASSPGQGGMNQPQHFGDGTRLSIL.

The chain is built from TRBV28 and TRBJ1-5, with 9 bases matching TRBD1. The CDR3 totals 16 residues. J was trimmed by 5 bases and V by 5 bases; bases with no gene match: 10. Germline V gives CDR1 MDHEN, CDR2 SYDVKM. The CDR3 region is CASSTPGQGLYQPQHF. Written as DNA, the CDR3 is TGTGCCAGCAGTACTCCGGGACAGGGATTGTATCAGCCCCAGCATTTT. Full variable domain (outside the CDR3, taken from reference TRBV28 and TRBJ1-5): DVKVTQSSRYLVKRTGEKVFLECVQDMDHENMFWYRQDPGLGLRLIYFSYDVKMKEKGDIPEGYSVSREKKERFSLILESASTNQTSMYLCASSTPGQGLYQPQHFGDGTRLSIL.

The sample holds a few counts of this clone. The rearrangement joins TRBV6-1 to TRBJ2-7; 7 bases map to TRBD1. Germline V gene sequence: CDR1 MNHNS, CDR2 SASEGT. Trimming cost V 1 base and J 5 bases; bases outside gene matches: 2. The CDR3 spans 13 residues. CDR3 residues: CASSEDRGNEQYF. CDR3 DNA sequence: TGTGCCAGCAGTGAAGACAGGGGAAACGAGCAGTACTTC.

DNA for the CDR3: TGTGCCAGCAGTACCCGACAGGGAGAAAACATTCAGTACTTC. Translating it yields CASSTRQGENIQYF. This chain connects TRBV6-5 to TRBJ2-4; TRBD1 matches 7 bases. This CDR3 has 14 residues. V gave up 5 bases and J gave up 5 bases; unmatched junction bases: 6. From germline, CDR1 is MNHEY and CDR2 SVGAGI.

V usage is TRBV18 and J usage is TRBJ2-2; 8 nucleotides align to TRBD2. The CDR3 runs 15 residues. Trimming cost V 5 bases and J 2 bases; bases outside gene matches: 4. CDR1 and CDR2 from the germline V gene are KGHSH and LQKENI. The CDR3: CASSTLAANTGELFF. For the CDR3, the DNA is TGTGCCAGCTCAACACTAGCGGCCAACACCGGGGAGCTGTTTTTT.

This chain links TRBV5-1 with TRBJ2-1; D uncertain. The CDR3 is 15 residues long. Trimming left V 0 bases short and J 6 bases short, with 13 bases between. Germline V lookup: CDR1 SGHRS, CDR2 YFSETQ. In nucleotides, the CDR3 is TGCGCCAGCAGCTTGGCCTCGATGGCAGTCAATGAGCAGTTCTTC. This sequence encodes CASSLASMAVNEQFF.

The rearrangement joins TRBV19 to TRBJ1-2; TRBD1 might be the D (6 bases). The CDR3 spans 16 residues. The V end was cut by 1 base, the J end by 0 bases, with 12 bases between. The germline V gene encodes CDR1 LNHDA and CDR2 SQIVND (reference sequence). The DNA for the CDR3 is TGTGCCAGTAGTATAGCCCGGGACACCGCTAACTATGGCTACACCTTC. This encodes CASSIARDTANYGYTF.

The chain employs TRBV7-2 and TRBJ1-3, with 10 bases identical to TRBD1. This CDR3 contains 16 residues. CDR1 is SGHTA and CDR2 is FQGNSA in the germline V gene. The V gene end was trimmed by 4 bases and the J gene end by 2 bases; junction bases not matched to a gene: 5. For the CDR3, the DNA is TGTGCCAGCAGCTCTGGGACAGGGGCGACTGGAAACACCATATATTTT. This encodes CASSSGTGATGNTIYF.

This clone has more than one count but fewer than ten. V and J are TRBV18 and TRBJ2-1; 7 bases match TRBD1. This CDR3 has 15 residues. CDR1 and CDR2 (germline): KGHSH, LQKENI. V lost 2 bases, J lost 10 bases, and 11 bases stayed unmatched. CDR3 nucleotide sequence: TGTGCCAGCTCACCATTAGCTCAAGGGGGCGGGGAGCAGTTCTTC. Translation: CASSPLAQGGGEQFF. Looking up the rest from reference TRBV18 and TRBJ2-1 gives the full variable domain: NAGVMQNPRHLVRRRGQEARLRCSPMKGHSHVYWYRQLPEEGLKFMVYLQKENIIDESGMPKERFSAEFPKEGPSILRIQQVVRGDSAAYFCASSPLAQGGGEQFFGPGTRLTVL.

This sequence joins TRBV28 and TRBJ2-7; perhaps TRBD2 as D (5 bases). CDR3 length equals 16 residues. Trimming removed 10 bases at V and 0 bases at J, with 22 bases between. Germline lookup yields CDR1 MDHEN and CDR2 SYDVKM. Here the CDR3 reads CANVGETNPFSYEQYF. DNA of the CDR3: TGTGCCAACGTGGGAGAGACAAATCCCTTCTCCTACGAGCAGTACTTC.

The chain is built from TRBV5-1 and TRBJ2-3, with TRBD2 matching over 10 bases. Germline V gene data show CDR1 as SGHRS and CDR2 as YFSETQ. This CDR3 is 16 amino acids long. Trimming at V came to 2 bases and at J to 2 bases, leaving 5 bases not matched to a gene. DNA for the CDR3: TGCGCCAGCAGCTTAGGACTAGCGGCAAACACAGATACGCAGTATTTT. The encoded protein is CASSLGLAANTDTQYF.

This clone was observed once. This rearrangement joins TRBV7-6 to TRBJ1-2; TRBD1 aligns across 8 bases. The V segment lost 4 bases and the J segment 6 bases; nucleotides outside the gene matches: 7. This CDR3 comprises 14 residues. Germline V gene data show CDR1 as SGHVS and CDR2 as FNYEAQ. The CDR3 DNA sequence: TGTGCCAGCAGCTCCGGACAGGGAAGGCATGGCTACACCTTC. Encoded protein: CASSSGQGRHGYTF.

This rearrangement joins TRBV11-3 to TRBJ2-1, with D tentatively TRBD2 (5 bases). V was clipped by 2 bases and J by 4 bases, with 12 bases between them. The length of the CDR3 is 15 residues. CDR1 is SGHNT and CDR2 is YENEEA in the germline V gene. CDR3 coding DNA: TGTGCCAGCAGCTTATCTGGAGGTGCTTACAATGAGCAGTTCTTC. Amino acid sequence: CASSLSGGAYNEQFF.

The CDR3 loop is CASSEGAGYGYTF. CDR3 DNA sequence: TGTGCCAGCAGTGAAGGTGCGGGCTATGGCTACACCTTC. The chain has TRBV2 and TRBJ1-2; D is unresolved. The CDR3 sequence is 13 residues long. CDR1 and CDR2 from the germline V gene are SNHLY and FYNNEI. The V and J ends lost 1 base and 4 bases respectively, with 7 bases between them.

The chain joins TRBV7-8 to TRBJ1-1, with D perhaps TRBD1 (5 bases). The CDR3 contains 14 residues. Between the trimmed V and J ends, which lost 3 bases and 6 bases, there was a span of 14 bases. Germline assignment: CDR1 SGHVS and CDR2 FQNEAQ. The CDR3 coding sequence is TGTGCCAGCAGCTTGGGCAGGGATTATGCTGAAGCTTTCTTT. This codes for CASSLGRDYAEAFF.

The V call is TRBV25-1, the J call TRBJ2-2; tentative D call: TRBD1 (6 bases). Germline lookup yields CDR1 MGHDK and CDR2 SYGVNS. V was cut by 1 base and J by 0 bases, with 15 bases left in between. This CDR3 is built from 18 residues. The DNA of the CDR3 is TGTGCCAGCAGTGAATCAGGGGCAGGCGCACCGAACACCGGGGAGCTGTTTTTT. Protein product: CASSESGAGAPNTGELFF. The full variable domain, with the rest looked up from reference TRBV25-1 and TRBJ2-2, is EADIYQTPRYLVIGTGKKITLECSQTMGHDKMYWYQQDPGMELHLIHYSYGVNSTEKGDLSSESTVSRIRTEHFPLTLESARPSHTSQYLCASSESGAGAPNTGELFFGEGSRLTVL.